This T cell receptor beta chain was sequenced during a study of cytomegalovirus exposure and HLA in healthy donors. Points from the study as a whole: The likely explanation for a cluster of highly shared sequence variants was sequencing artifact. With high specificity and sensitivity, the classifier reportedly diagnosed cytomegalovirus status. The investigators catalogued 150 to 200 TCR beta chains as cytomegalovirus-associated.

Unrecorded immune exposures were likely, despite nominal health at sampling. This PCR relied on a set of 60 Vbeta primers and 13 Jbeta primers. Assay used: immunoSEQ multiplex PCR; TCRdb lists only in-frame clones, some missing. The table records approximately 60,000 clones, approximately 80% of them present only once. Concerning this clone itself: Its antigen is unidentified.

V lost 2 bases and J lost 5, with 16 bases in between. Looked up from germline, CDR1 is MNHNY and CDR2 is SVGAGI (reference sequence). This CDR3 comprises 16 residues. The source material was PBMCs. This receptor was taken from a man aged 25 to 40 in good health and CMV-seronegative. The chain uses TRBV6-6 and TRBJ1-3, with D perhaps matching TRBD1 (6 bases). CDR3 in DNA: TGTGCCAGCAGTTACCCCCAACAGGGAACAAGAAACACCATATATTTT. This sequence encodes CASSYPQQGTRNTIYF.